One and the same sample provided the 20 T cell receptor beta chains below, sequenced in a study of blood T cells in healthy people across ages. Together with a sample-barcoded 5' primer, a J-beta primer mix was included in a second PCR lasting roughly 6 to 12 cycles. One entry per CDR3 protein, called by TCRdb with MiXCR from the 5' RACE reads. Found here are about 1,500,000 distinct CDR3 sequences, approximately 30% of them singletons; the top ten hold over 7%. The sequenced sample was blood. Source of these receptors: a woman between 25 and 40 years old in good health.

Here the CDR3 DNA reads TGTGCCAGCAGCTTGCGGGGGGGCCAAGATACGCAGTATTTT. Protein sequence: CASSLRGGQDTQYF. J is TRBJ2-3 and V is TRBV7-9; 9 nucleotides align to TRBD2. Unmatched junction bases numbered 3, after V lost 3 bases and J lost 5 bases. Looked up from germline, CDR1 is SEHNR and CDR2 is FQNEAQ (reference sequence). The CDR3 totals 14 residues. Supplemented by reference TRBV7-9 and TRBJ2-3, the full variable domain reads DTGVSQNPRHKITKRGQNVTFRCDPISEHNRLYWYRQTLGQGPEFLTYFQNEAQLEKSRLLSDRFSAERPKGSFSTLEIQRTEQGDSAMYLCASSLRGGQDTQYFGPGTRLTVL.

This clonotype appeared a few times. This chain joins TRBV20-1 and TRBJ1-4; D not resolved. Germline V lookup: CDR1 DFQATT, CDR2 SNEGSKA (reference sequence). This CDR3 comprises 15 residues. Deletions cut 3 bases from V and 0 bases from J, with 11 bases between. The CDR3 sequence is CSASPSRATNEKLFF. DNA for the CDR3: TGCAGTGCTAGTCCTAGTCGTGCAACTAATGAAAAACTGTTTTTT.

This clonotype showed up just a few times. The genes are TRBV9 and TRBJ2-5, with TRBD1 matching 12 bases. This CDR3 is built from 16 residues. Germline CDR1 reads SGDLS; CDR2 reads YYNGEE. Germline trimming cut 3 bases from V and 5 bases from J; bases unmatched to any gene: 8. The CDR3 loop is CASSDFRDRGRETQYF. CDR3 DNA sequence: TGTGCCAGCAGCGACTTCCGGGACAGGGGGCGGGAGACCCAGTACTTC.

The chain joins TRBV15 to TRBJ2-4, with a weak D call TRBD1 (6 bases). V shed 3 bases and J shed 13 bases, with 28 bases lying between them. The CDR3 contains 17 residues. Germline CDR1 and CDR2: LNHNV and YYDKDF (reference sequence). CDR3 bases: TGTGCCACCAGCAGCCTACAGGGACCGATCTCTTACAATGAGCAGTACTTC. This codes for CATSSLQGPISYNEQYF.

This clonotype occurred a few times. The J gene is TRBJ2-3, the V gene TRBV15; D is unresolved. V shed 5 bases and J shed 6 bases, with 15 bases lying between them. The CDR3 runs to 14 residues. Germline CDR1 and CDR2: LNHNV and YYDKDF (reference sequence). The CDR3 DNA reads TGTGCCACCAGCGCTCGACACCCCGGGGATACGCAGTATTTT. Its protein product is CATSARHPGDTQYF. The whole variable domain, remainder taken from reference TRBV15 and TRBJ2-3, is DAMVIQNPRYQVTQFGKPVTLSCSQTLNHNVMYWYQQKSSQAPKLLFHYYDKDFNNEADTPDNFQSRRPNTSFCFLDIRSPGLGDTAMYLCATSARHPGDTQYFGPGTRLTVL.

This clonotype was observed a handful of times. J is TRBJ2-5 and V is TRBV9; D is possibly TRBD1 (5 bases). Germline V gives CDR1 SGDLS, CDR2 YYNGEE. The CDR3 loop spans 16 amino acids. Trimming took off 0 bases at V and 1 base at J, with 13 bases between the two ends. The CDR3 nucleotides read TGTGCCAGCAGCGTAGGGGGCACCCGGTTCCAAGAGACCCAGTACTTC. It yields the protein CASSVGGTRFQETQYF.

In DNA form, the CDR3 reads TGTGCCAGCAGTTTACAGGGGCAGGGTTCATCACCCCTCCACTTT. Protein: CASSLQGQGSSPLHF. This chain joins TRBV12-3 or TRBV12-4 and TRBJ1-6, with a weak D call TRBD1 (6 bases). The CDR3 runs to 15 residues. V gave up 2 bases and J gave up 10 bases, with 15 bases separating them.

This clonotype was recorded once. The junction shows a germline mismatch at one end, possibly a read error. The chain links TRBV12-3 or TRBV12-4 to TRBJ2-7; a weak D match, TRBD2 (7 bases). The J call may be wrong; the DNA end is better matched by TRBJ2-5. The CDR3 runs 12 residues. The CDR3: CANSLGGGTQYF. The DNA for the CDR3 is TGTGCCAACAGTTTAGGGGGGGGGACCCAGTACTTC.

The chain combines TRBV20-1 with TRBJ1-1, with 9 bases matching TRBD1. The CDR3 consists of 15 residues. Germline CDR1 DFQATT, CDR2 SNEGSKA (reference sequence). V was pared by 5 bases and J by 1 base, with 8 bases of the junction left unmatched. The CDR3 DNA follows: TGCAGTGCTCCGGGACAGGGTATCGGGAACACTGAAGCTTTCTTT. It encodes CSAPGQGIGNTEAFF.

About this clonotype: A much larger clone is a single base away; this may be a read error. The J gene is TRBJ2-5, the V gene TRBV5-5; possibly TRBD2 for D (6 bases). Trimming cost V 4 bases and J 5 bases, with 12 bases left between them. The CDR3 contains 13 residues. Germline CDR1 SGHKS, CDR2 YYEKEE (reference sequence). CDR3 sequence (DNA): TGTGCCAGCAGCCGGGGGACGAGGGAGACCCAGTACTTC. Translated, it gives CASSRGTRETQYF.

This clonotype has a handful of counts. V usage is TRBV20-1 and J usage is TRBJ2-3; D is possibly TRBD2 (5 bases). Germline CDR1 and CDR2: DFQATT and SNEGSKA (reference sequence). V shed 4 bases and J shed 11 bases, with 13 bases lying between them. This CDR3 has 11 residues. The CDR3 DNA is TGCAGTGCTACGAAGATCGGGGAGCAGTATTTT. This gives the protein CSATKIGEQYF.

Details on this clonotype: With a much larger clone just one base away, this may be a read error. The J gene is TRBJ2-7, the V gene TRBV6-1, with 12 bases identical to TRBD2. This CDR3 has 17 amino acids. Looked up from germline, CDR1 is MNHNS and CDR2 is SASEGT. Trimming cost V 6 bases and J 7 bases; bases outside gene matches: 16. CDR3 in amino acids: CASSRPPSGGAYNEQYF. In DNA form, the CDR3 reads TGTGCCAGCAGCCGCCCACCTAGCGGGGGGGCCTACAATGAGCAGTACTTC.

This clonotype occurred a few times. The chain uses TRBV7-2 and TRBJ1-5; D gene uncertain. V gave up 1 base and J gave up 4 bases, with 14 bases separating them. The CDR3 loop spans 16 amino acids. The germline V gene encodes CDR1 SGHTA and CDR2 FQGNSA. The CDR3 DNA reads TGTGCCAGCAGCTTAGGTCCCCTCCTGGGGAATCAGCCCCAGCATTTT. This encodes CASSLGPLLGNQPQHF.

The rearrangement joins TRBV20-1 to TRBJ2-7; D unclear. Per germline, CDR1 DFQATT and CDR2 SNEGSKA (reference sequence). CDR3 length: 12 residues. Trimming cost V 3 bases and J 4 bases, with 10 bases left between them. The CDR3 spells CSARGRQYEQYF. CDR3 coding DNA: TGCAGTGCTAGGGGTAGGCAATACGAGCAGTACTTC.

There are many counts of this clonotype. The chain uses TRBV5-4 and TRBJ2-5; D possibly corresponds to TRBD1 (6 bases). The CDR3 covers 14 residues. The V gene lost 2 bases and the J gene lost 5 bases, with 13 bases spanning the gap. Per germline, CDR1 SGHNT and CDR2 YYREEE (reference sequence). This CDR3 reads CASSFVGAGETQYF. DNA for the CDR3: TGTGCCAGCAGCTTCGTGGGGGCAGGGGAGACCCAGTACTTC.

This clonotype appeared a few times. The chain carries TRBV4-2 and TRBJ1-2; 8 positions agree with TRBD1. The CDR3 consists of 19 residues. J was trimmed by 8 bases and V by 4 bases; bases with no gene match: 24. In germline, CDR1 is LGHNA, CDR2 YNFKEQ. CDR3 DNA: TGTGCCAGCAGCCGATTGACAGGGGCGGTACGTGGGTCGGAAGGGGGCTACACCTTC. Its protein product is CASSRLTGAVRGSEGGYTF.

Here the CDR3 DNA reads TGCGCCAGCAGCCGCACAGACAGGGCCAGGTTCGAGCAGTACTTC. Its translation is CASSRTDRARFEQYF. The chain has TRBV5-1 and TRBJ2-7, with TRBD1 matching over 7 bases. From germline, CDR1 is SGHRS and CDR2 YFSETQ. The trim removed 4 bases at V and 6 bases at J, leaving 13 bases unmatched. The CDR3 runs 15 residues.

This chain uses TRBV6-6 with TRBJ1-3, with D possibly matching TRBD1 (6 bases). This CDR3 has 16 amino acids. The germline gives CDR1 MNHNY, CDR2 SVGAGI (reference sequence). Deletions cut 6 bases from V and 0 bases from J, with 15 bases between. DNA of the CDR3: TGTGCCAGCAGCTCACTAGGACAGATCTCTGGAAACACCATATATTTT. This gives the protein CASSSLGQISGNTIYF.

The V and J genes are TRBV7-9 and TRBJ2-5, with D perhaps matching TRBD1 (6 bases). Germline lookup yields CDR1 SEHNR and CDR2 FQNEAQ (reference sequence). The V gene lost 1 base and the J gene lost 5 bases, with 8 bases spanning the gap. The CDR3 covers 13 residues. The CDR3 is CASSLDQGETQYF. CDR3 DNA: TGTGCCAGCAGCTTAGACCAGGGGGAGACCCAGTACTTC.

V and J are TRBV6-5 and TRBJ1-2; 7 nucleotides align to TRBD1. The trim removed 6 bases at V and 8 bases at J, leaving 9 bases unmatched. The germline V gene has CDR1 MNHEY and CDR2 SVGAGI. This CDR3 is 13 amino acids long. Here the CDR3 reads CASREDRARGYTF. In DNA form, the CDR3 reads TGTGCCAGCAGAGAAGACAGGGCACGGGGCTACACCTTC.